The 11 T cell receptor beta chains listed next were all sequenced from one sample in a study of tumor-infiltrating lymphocytes in oesophageal squamous cell carcinoma. From the PCR reads, TCRdb called clonotypes with MiXCR, one entry per CDR3 protein. The sample consists of around 6,300 distinct CDR3 sequences, roughly 15% of them appearing once. The sequencing sample was made of normal esophageal tissue next to the tumor. The source is a male donor with esophageal squamous cell carcinoma.

Within the sample, this clonotype is medium-sized. The V call is TRBV7-3, the J call TRBJ2-2; D might be TRBD2 (6 bases). Germline CDR1 and CDR2: SGHTA and FQGTGA. The CDR3 sequence is 16 residues long. Trimming left V 5 bases short and J 0 bases short, with 13 bases between. CDR3 region: CASSPPGLPNTGELFF. CDR3 DNA sequence: TGTGCCAGCAGCCCGCCTGGACTACCGAACACCGGGGAGCTGTTTTTT.

This clonotype counts as medium-sized. The gene calls are TRBV11-2 and TRBJ2-3, with TRBD2 matching over 9 bases. There are 18 residues in the CDR3. The germline V gene has CDR1 SGHAT and CDR2 FQNNGV. The V and J ends lost 0 bases and 2 bases, in that order; junction bases with no gene match: 9. The CDR3 nucleotides read TGTGCCAGCAGCTTAGAACCACGGCAGCGGGGGGACACAGATACGCAGTATTTT. It encodes CASSLEPRQRGDTDTQYF.

This clonotype was counted only a few times. This likely comes from a read error, as the CDR3 has no conserved phenylalanine or tryptophan at its end. Because the CDR3's place on the DNA is in doubt, the DNA is left out and the CDR3 is given as listed by TCRdb. V is TRBV7-9 and J is TRBJ2-1; the D call TRBD1 from the table was never checked on the DNA. The CDR3 is 15 residues long, counting both termini. CDR1 and CDR2 from the germline V gene are SEHNR and FQNEAQ (reference sequence). The CDR3 loop is CASSHQGNYGYTFGS.

This clonotype qualifies as medium-sized. The chain uses TRBV7-9 and TRBJ2-5; TRBD1 agrees at 7 bases. The ends lost 5 bases at V and 2 bases at J; junction bases unmatched: 8. CDR1 SEHNR and CDR2 FQNEAQ come from the germline V gene (reference sequence). The CDR3 totals 15 residues. DNA of the CDR3: TGTGCCAGCAGCCCGGGACAGCTATCACAAGAGACCCAGTACTTC. Translation gives CASSPGQLSQETQYF.

This clonotype was observed many times. The chain employs TRBV6-6 and TRBJ1-1, with unresolved D. Germline assignment: CDR1 MNHNY and CDR2 SVGAGI (reference sequence). CDR3 length: 15 residues. Trimming stripped 0 bases from V and 2 bases from J, with 10 bases between. CDR3 sequence reads: CASSYSSGKNTEAFF. The CDR3 DNA is TGTGCCAGCAGTTACTCGTCCGGGAAAAACACTGAAGCTTTCTTT.

This clonotype came up many times. This chain connects TRBV24-1 to TRBJ1-3; tentatively, D is TRBD1 (5 bases). Germline CDR1 reads KGHDR; CDR2 reads SFDVKD. The CDR3 is 15 amino acids. Trimming took off 7 bases at V and 4 bases at J, with 16 bases between the two ends. The CDR3 sequence is CATSQGLDAGNTIYF. Here the CDR3 DNA reads TGTGCCACCAGCCAGGGCCTTGACGCAGGAAACACCATATATTTT.

This clonotype was seen many times. The V gene is TRBV11-2, the J gene TRBJ1-2, with TRBD1 matching over 7 bases. Trimming took 1 base from V and 4 from J; bases not matched to a gene: 0. The CDR3 contains 13 residues. Germline loops: CDR1 SGHAT, CDR2 FQNNGV. CDR3 DNA sequence: TGTGCCAGCAGCTTAGGGACAGGCTATGGCTACACCTTC. This translates into CASSLGTGYGYTF.

This clonotype was detected only a few times. The V call is TRBV12-3 or TRBV12-4, the J call TRBJ1-6, with 7 nucleotides matching TRBD1. Trimming at V came to 7 bases and at J to 6 bases, leaving 6 bases not matched to a gene. The CDR3 has 14 residues. The CDR3 nucleotides read TGTGCCAGCACCCCCCGACAGGGTAATTCACCCCTCCACTTT. It codes for CASTPRQGNSPLHF.

Points on this clonotype: The CDR3 end shows no conserved phenylalanine or tryptophan, and so a read error is likely. The DNA is left out, because the CDR3 cannot be placed on it with certainty; the CDR3 is given as TCRdb lists it. This rearrangement joins TRBV6-1 to TRBJ2-4; no check of the table's D call, TRBD1, against the DNA was made. CDR1 MNHNS and CDR2 SASEGT come from the germline V gene. With termini counted, the CDR3 has 9 amino acids. CDR3 region: CASSEMGGQ.

This clonotype was observed many times. The chain has TRBV6-1 and TRBJ1-2; TRBD1 matches at 12 bases. After removal of 6 bases from V and 6 bases from J, the junction contained 8 bases not matched to a gene. The CDR3 spans 15 residues. The germline CDR1 and CDR2 sequences are MNHNS and SASEGT. The CDR3 nucleotides read TGTGCCAGCAGATCGCTCGGGACAGGGGGCGATGGCTACACCTTC. Residues: CASRSLGTGGDGYTF.

This clonotype was counted only a few times. This may be a read error, as it is one base from a much larger clone. This chain uses TRBV19 with TRBJ2-7; TRBD1 matches at 8 bases. Per germline, CDR1 LNHDA and CDR2 SQIVND (reference sequence). The CDR3 contains 14 residues. Trimming cost V 8 bases and J 7 bases; bases outside gene matches: 13. The CDR3 sequence is CASSETGVWNEQYF. DNA of the CDR3: TGTGCCAGTTCGGAGACAGGGGTCTGGAATGAGCAGTACTTC.